A selection of T cell receptor beta chains follows, all from one sample in a study of blood T cell repertoires in COVID-19. Assay: immunoSEQ multiplex PCR; the TCRdb copy retains only in-frame clones and omits some. The profile shows approximately 150,000 clones, over 70% of them singletons. Source material: peripheral blood. Source of these receptors: a woman aged 55-70 years with acute or convalescent COVID-19. CDR3s include the opening cysteine and the closing phenylalanine or tryptophan. Fields, in order: D gene, J gene, V gene, clone size, CDR3 DNA, CDR3 protein. A D gene is named only where the DNA matches it firmly. The size of a clone is reported for some rows only, either as once, few or many, or as a class for expanded clones.

D gene: -
J gene: TRBJ1-5
V gene: TRBV28
clone size: few
CDR3 DNA: TGTGCCAGCAATCCGGACAGTTATCAGCCCCAGCATTTT
CDR3 protein: CASNPDSYQPQHF

D gene: TRBD2
J gene: TRBJ2-2
V gene: TRBV19
clone size: -
CDR3 DNA: TGTGCCAGTAGTGGTCTAGCGGGAGGGGAGCTGTTTTTT
CDR3 protein: CASSGLAGGELFF

D gene: TRBD1
J gene: TRBJ1-1
V gene: TRBV28
clone size: -
CDR3 DNA: TGTGCCAGCAGTCCCATGGACAGGCTGAACACTGAAGCTTTCTTT
CDR3 protein: CASSPMDRLNTEAFF

D gene: TRBD1
J gene: TRBJ2-7
V gene: TRBV2
clone size: -
CDR3 DNA: TGTGCCAGCAGCGCAAGGACAGGTCGAGGCAGCGAGCAGTACTTC
CDR3 protein: CASSARTGRGSEQYF

D gene: -
J gene: TRBJ2-1
V gene: TRBV9
clone size: once
CDR3 DNA: TGTGCCAGCAGCGTAGCTTCCCAGACCTACAATGAGCAGTTCTTC
CDR3 protein: CASSVASQTYNEQFF

D gene: -
J gene: TRBJ2-3
V gene: TRBV6-5
clone size: -
CDR3 DNA: TGTGCCAGCAGAAAAGAAGGGAAGGAGCGGGATACGCAGTATTTT
CDR3 protein: CASRKEGKERDTQYF

D gene: -
J gene: TRBJ1-5
V gene: TRBV27
clone size: -
CDR3 DNA: TGTGCCAGCAGTCCTACAGGGTTTGCTCAGCCCCAGCATTTT
CDR3 protein: CASSPTGFAQPQHF

D gene: TRBD2
J gene: TRBJ2-1
V gene: TRBV25-1
clone size: -
CDR3 DNA: TGTGCCAGCAGTGAATATGGGGGAGGGGTTCACAATGAGCAGTTCTTC
CDR3 protein: CASSEYGGGVHNEQFF

D gene: TRBD2
J gene: TRBJ2-1
V gene: TRBV28
clone size: -
CDR3 DNA: TGTGCCAGCAGTTTAAGGGCTAGCGGGAGTTCTTACAATGAGCAGTTCTTC
CDR3 protein: CASSLRASGSSYNEQFF

D gene: TRBD2
J gene: TRBJ2-2
V gene: TRBV19
clone size: -
CDR3 DNA: TGTGCCAGTAGTATACCTTCCAAGGGGAGCGGGAGGGCCACCGGGGAGCTGTTTTTT
CDR3 protein: CASSIPSKGSGRATGELFF

D gene: TRBD1
J gene: TRBJ1-1
V gene: TRBV6-5
clone size: -
CDR3 DNA: TGTGCCAGCAACGCCGGGACAGGGGTAACTGAAGCTTTCTTT
CDR3 protein: CASNAGTGVTEAFF

D gene: -
J gene: TRBJ2-1
V gene: TRBV24-1
clone size: -
CDR3 DNA: TGTGCCACCAGTGACGCCCCCGGTGAGCAGTTCTTC
CDR3 protein: CATSDAPGEQFF

D gene: -
J gene: TRBJ2-3
V gene: TRBV11-2
clone size: -
CDR3 DNA: TGTGCCAGCAGCTCGGTCGATACGCAGTATTTT
CDR3 protein: CASSSVDTQYF

D gene: TRBD2
J gene: TRBJ2-1
V gene: TRBV5-1
clone size: -
CDR3 DNA: TGCGCCAGCAGCTTGGTTAGCGGGATAAATGAGCAGTTCTTC
CDR3 protein: CASSLVSGINEQFF

D gene: TRBD2
J gene: TRBJ2-1
V gene: TRBV10-3
clone size: -
CDR3 DNA: TGTGCCATCAGTGAGTCGGTAGGAGGACTAGCGGGGAGGGGCTACAATGAGCAGTTCTTC
CDR3 protein: CAISESVGGLAGRGYNEQFF

D gene: -
J gene: TRBJ2-1
V gene: TRBV28
clone size: once
CDR3 DNA: TGTGCCAGCAGTTTACGGGACTGGGCCGGTTCTGAGCAGTTCTTC
CDR3 protein: CASSLRDWAGSEQFF

D gene: TRBD2
J gene: TRBJ2-7
V gene: TRBV7-9
clone size: -
CDR3 DNA: TGTGCCAGCAGCGACGGGACTAGCGGGACGCTCGGGTACGAGCAGTACTTC
CDR3 protein: CASSDGTSGTLGYEQYF

D gene: TRBD1
J gene: TRBJ2-5
V gene: TRBV5-6
clone size: -
CDR3 DNA: TGTGCCAGCAGCCCCGGACAGGGGGTTGAGACCCAGTACTTC
CDR3 protein: CASSPGQGVETQYF

D gene: TRBD1
J gene: TRBJ1-1
V gene: TRBV5-6
clone size: -
CDR3 DNA: TGTGCCAGCAGGGTCGACAGGGTGGATTCGGGAGCTTTCTTT
CDR3 protein: CASRVDRVDSGAFF

D gene: -
J gene: TRBJ2-5
V gene: TRBV24-1
clone size: few
CDR3 DNA: TGTGCCACCAGTGACCCCTCGGCAGGGGGAGGAAAGACCCAGTACTTC
CDR3 protein: CATSDPSAGGGKTQYF

D gene: -
J gene: TRBJ2-1
V gene: TRBV27
clone size: few
CDR3 DNA: TGTGCCAGCAGTTTTTTTCCTCCCTCCTACAATGAGCAGTTCTTC
CDR3 protein: CASSFFPPSYNEQFF

D gene: TRBD2
J gene: TRBJ2-7
V gene: TRBV7-8
clone size: -
CDR3 DNA: TGTGCCAGCAGCTTAGCGCATCTAGCGGGATCCTACGAGCAGTACTTC
CDR3 protein: CASSLAHLAGSYEQYF

D gene: TRBD2
J gene: TRBJ2-3
V gene: TRBV10-2
clone size: -
CDR3 DNA: TGCGCCACCCGCCTCGGGACTAGCGGGAGGGATACGCAGTATTTT
CDR3 protein: CATRLGTSGRDTQYF

D gene: TRBD1
J gene: TRBJ1-2
V gene: TRBV6-5
clone size: -
CDR3 DNA: TGTGCCAGCAGTCCCGACAGGGGCTATGGCTACACCTTC
CDR3 protein: CASSPDRGYGYTF

D gene: -
J gene: TRBJ2-3
V gene: TRBV27
clone size: once
CDR3 DNA: TGTGCCAGCAGTTTCGGGGGGCTAGGGGATACGCAGTATTTT
CDR3 protein: CASSFGGLGDTQYF

D gene: -
J gene: TRBJ1-5
V gene: TRBV7-6
clone size: few
CDR3 DNA: TGTGCCAGCAGCCCTATAAGCGGCTTTAGCAATCAGCCCCAGCATTTT
CDR3 protein: CASSPISGFSNQPQHF

D gene: TRBD1
J gene: TRBJ1-6
V gene: TRBV28
clone size: -
CDR3 DNA: TGTGCCAGCAGTCATCGACAGGGAACTATCTCCTATAATTCACCCCTCCACTTT
CDR3 protein: CASSHRQGTISYNSPLHF

D gene: TRBD1
J gene: TRBJ2-5
V gene: TRBV4-1
clone size: -
CDR3 DNA: TGCGCCAGCAGCCTCCGACAGGGCGAGGAGACCCAGTACTTC
CDR3 protein: CASSLRQGEETQYF

D gene: -
J gene: TRBJ1-5
V gene: TRBV29-1
clone size: -
CDR3 DNA: TGCAGCGCTAGTGGTAGCAATCAGCCCCAGCATTTT
CDR3 protein: CSASGSNQPQHF

D gene: TRBD1
J gene: TRBJ2-7
V gene: TRBV5-1
clone size: few
CDR3 DNA: TGCGCCAGCAGTCTCGGACAGGACGTCCGAAGTGAGCAGTACTTC
CDR3 protein: CASSLGQDVRSEQYF

D gene: TRBD2
J gene: TRBJ2-1
V gene: TRBV3-1/TRBV3-2
clone size: few
CDR3 DNA: TGTGCCAGCAGCCAACGGACTAGCTACTTGAATGAGCAGTTCTTC
CDR3 protein: CASSQRTSYLNEQFF

D gene: TRBD2
J gene: TRBJ2-1
V gene: TRBV7-2
clone size: -
CDR3 DNA: TGTGCCAGCAGCCAGACTAGCGGGAGATGGAATGAGCAGTTCTTC
CDR3 protein: CASSQTSGRWNEQFF

D gene: -
J gene: TRBJ2-7
V gene: TRBV5-1
clone size: -
CDR3 DNA: TGCGCCAGCAGCTTGTCGGTAGGACTCAATTACGCGCAGTACTTC
CDR3 protein: CASSLSVGLNYAQYF

D gene: TRBD1
J gene: TRBJ1-6
V gene: TRBV5-1
clone size: -
CDR3 DNA: TGCGCCAGCAGCTTGGAGGGACAGGGTTTGGGGCCACCCCTCCACTTT
CDR3 protein: CASSLEGQGLGPPLHF

D gene: -
J gene: TRBJ1-1
V gene: TRBV3-1/TRBV3-2
clone size: -
CDR3 DNA: TGTGCCAGCAGCCTTTTCCGACAGGAAGCTTTCTTT
CDR3 protein: CASSLFRQEAFF

D gene: -
J gene: TRBJ1-6
V gene: TRBV30
clone size: few
CDR3 DNA: TGTGCCGGGATGGGGCAGAATAATTCACCCCTCCACTTT
CDR3 protein: CAGMGQNNSPLHF

D gene: -
J gene: TRBJ1-2
V gene: TRBV5-6
clone size: -
CDR3 DNA: TGTGCCAGCAGCTTGTTTGCAGGGGCTGATGGCTACACCTTC
CDR3 protein: CASSLFAGADGYTF

D gene: -
J gene: TRBJ1-3
V gene: TRBV6-2/TRBV6-3
clone size: few
CDR3 DNA: TGTGCCAGCAGTTACTCTTGGGACTTGAGCTCTGGAAACACCATATATTTT
CDR3 protein: CASSYSWDLSSGNTIYF

D gene: -
J gene: TRBJ1-2
V gene: TRBV18
clone size: -
CDR3 DNA: TGTGCCAGCTCTCACTTGGAGGCTCATGGCTACACCTTC
CDR3 protein: CASSHLEAHGYTF

D gene: -
J gene: TRBJ1-5
V gene: TRBV15
clone size: few
CDR3 DNA: TGTGCCACCAGCGGCGACAGGTCCCGTTTCAATAAGCCCCAGCATTTT
CDR3 protein: CATSGDRSRFNKPQHF

D gene: -
J gene: TRBJ2-1
V gene: TRBV9
clone size: -
CDR3 DNA: TGTGCCAGCAGCTCCACGTGGGCTTACAATGAGCAGTTCTTC
CDR3 protein: CASSSTWAYNEQFF

D gene: -
J gene: TRBJ1-2
V gene: TRBV7-9
clone size: -
CDR3 DNA: TGTGCCAGCAGCTTTGGACAGTATGGCTACACCTTC
CDR3 protein: CASSFGQYGYTF

D gene: -
J gene: TRBJ1-6
V gene: TRBV5-6
clone size: -
CDR3 DNA: TGTGCCAGCAGCCAGTACAGGGATTGGGATTCACCCCTCCACTTT
CDR3 protein: CASSQYRDWDSPLHF

D gene: -
J gene: TRBJ1-2
V gene: TRBV5-1
clone size: -
CDR3 DNA: TGCGCCAGCAGCACTGAAAAATATGGCTACACCTTC
CDR3 protein: CASSTEKYGYTF

D gene: -
J gene: TRBJ2-3
V gene: TRBV9
clone size: -
CDR3 DNA: TGTGCCAGCAGCGCCCTATCTATACAGGATACGCAGTATTTT
CDR3 protein: CASSALSIQDTQYF

D gene: TRBD1
J gene: TRBJ1-1
V gene: TRBV30
clone size: -
CDR3 DNA: TGTGCCTGGAGTGTACGGAGAGGGACAGGGGGATTTCAAGCTTTCTTT
CDR3 protein: CAWSVRRGTGGFQAFF

D gene: -
J gene: TRBJ1-1
V gene: TRBV20-1
clone size: once
CDR3 DNA: TGCAGTGCTAGTCAGATGAACACTGAAGCTTTCTTT
CDR3 protein: CSASQMNTEAFF